One sample yielded the 20 T cell receptor beta chains listed below, sequenced in a study of monozygotic twins with inflammatory bowel disease (dated by TCRdb to about 2019). Library preparation used 5' RACE. The instrument given in TCRdb is Illumina HiSeq 2500. Following TCRdb reprocessing, every CDR3 protein sequence forms one entry, and DNA is not provided. This sample's table carries hundreds of thousands of distinct CDR3 sequences. The top ten hold roughly 2.2% of the sample. The sequenced sample was blood. The source of these receptors is a human donor with ulcerative colitis or Crohn's disease, or a healthy co-twin of an affected twin (not recorded which).

This rearrangement joins TRBV29-1 to TRBJ2-7; TCRdb returns TRBD1, unconfirmable since there is no DNA. The germline V gene has CDR1 SQVTM and CDR2 ANQGSEA. The CDR3 covers 13 residues. The chain's CDR3 is CSVVGQVGNEQYF.

The rearrangement uses TRBV10-3 and TRBJ2-2. Germline V gene lookup returns CDR1 ENHRY and CDR2 SYGVKD. CDR3 length equals 13 residues. The CDR3 spells CAISDSVTGELFF.

The genes are TRBV5-1 and TRBJ2-3; TCRdb picks TRBD1, but there is no DNA to check that call. CDR1 and CDR2 from the germline V gene are SGHRS and YFSETQ. The CDR3 extends over 16 amino acids. CDR3 amino acids: CASRPSPLRGPDTQYF. The variable domain in full, completed from reference TRBV5-1 and TRBJ2-3, reads KAGVTQTPRYLIKTRGQQVTLSCSPISGHRSVSWYQQTPGQGLQFLFEYFSETQRNKGNFPGRFSGRQFSNSRSEMNVSTLELGDSALYLCASRPSPLRGPDTQYFGPGTRLTVL.

The gene calls are TRBV20-1 and TRBJ2-1; TCRdb lists TRBD2, though no DNA is available to test this call. CDR1 and CDR2 (germline): DFQATT, SNEGSKA (reference sequence). The CDR3 extends over 13 amino acids. CDR3: CSGSVGAYNEQFF.

This chain uses TRBV19 with TRBJ1-1; TCRdb outputs TRBD1, but without DNA this stays unchecked. Germline CDR1 LNHDA, CDR2 SQIVND (reference sequence). This CDR3 comprises 14 residues. The CDR3 sequence: CASSMGAMNTEAFF.

The chain employs TRBV29-1 and TRBJ2-2. This CDR3 spans 11 amino acids. Germline CDR1 and CDR2: SQVTM and ANQGSEA. The CDR3 loop is CSSLSTGELFF.

The rearrangement joins TRBV5-1 to TRBJ1-2; TCRdb reports TRBD1, a call that lacks DNA to check it against. The germline CDR1 and CDR2 sequences are SGHRS and YFSETQ. CDR3 length: 17 residues. CDR3 region: CASSTTGTDPSNYGYTF.

The chain carries TRBV11-2 and TRBJ1-6; TCRdb outputs TRBD1, but without DNA this stays unchecked. CDR1 and CDR2 from the germline V gene are SGHAT and FQNNGV. The CDR3 extends over 18 amino acids. CDR3: CASSLLRRPGLRDSPLHF.

The rearrangement links TRBV20-1 to TRBJ1-2. Germline V gene lookup returns CDR1 DFQATT and CDR2 SNEGSKA (reference sequence). The CDR3 runs 14 residues. CDR3 sequence: CSALGWKGGYGYTF.

The chain is built from TRBV18 and TRBJ1-2. Germline V gene lookup returns CDR1 KGHSH and CDR2 LQKENI. The CDR3 is 13 residues long. CDR3 protein: CASSPSEIAGYTF.

The chain combines TRBV5-1 with TRBJ2-7. Looked up from germline, CDR1 is SGHRS and CDR2 is YFSETQ. The CDR3 totals 13 residues. Here the CDR3 reads CASSLETGYEQYF.

The chain carries TRBV20-1 and TRBJ2-7; TCRdb's D gene call, TRBD1, goes unchecked for lack of DNA. The CDR3 runs to 14 residues. Germline V gives CDR1 DFQATT, CDR2 SNEGSKA (reference sequence). The CDR3: CSARDKGGVYEQYF.

The chain employs TRBV7-2 and TRBJ2-2; checking the TCRdb D call of TRBD1 is not possible without DNA. Germline values: CDR1 SGHTA, CDR2 FQGNSA. The CDR3 is made up of 15 amino acids. CDR3 amino acids: CASSSSQGVTGELFF.

The J gene is TRBJ1-3, the V gene TRBV25-1; TCRdb reports TRBD1, a call that lacks DNA to check it against. This CDR3 spans 14 amino acids. Germline CDR1 and CDR2: MGHDK and SYGVNS. Here the CDR3 reads CASTNRGNGNTIYF.

The V and J genes are TRBV27 and TRBJ2-7. CDR3 length equals 13 residues. Germline V gene data show CDR1 as MNHEY and CDR2 as SMNVEV (reference sequence). CDR3 sequence reads: CASRPRVPYEQYF.

The genes are TRBV9 and TRBJ2-7; checking the TCRdb D call of TRBD1 is not possible without DNA. The CDR3 totals 16 residues. Germline V gene data show CDR1 as SGDLS and CDR2 as YYNGEE. The CDR3 protein is CASSVGGTGNSYEQYF.

The gene calls are TRBV7-9 and TRBJ1-4. This CDR3 spans 16 amino acids. The germline V gene encodes CDR1 SEHNR and CDR2 FQNEAQ (reference sequence). CDR3 loop: CASSAAVQLSNEKLFF.

The rearrangement joins TRBV20-1 to TRBJ2-1. Germline values: CDR1 DFQATT, CDR2 SNEGSKA (reference sequence). The CDR3 length is 15 residues. CDR3 protein: CSARDDREPYNEQFF.

The chain couples TRBV6-1 to TRBJ1-6; absent DNA, TCRdb's TRBD1 call cannot be checked. This CDR3 is 16 amino acids long. Germline V gene data show CDR1 as MNHNS and CDR2 as SASEGT. The chain's CDR3 is CASSDTGGMSDSPLHF.

The chain couples TRBV18 to TRBJ2-1; the TCRdb D gene call, TRBD1, has no DNA to confirm it. The CDR3 runs to 15 residues. Germline CDR1 is KGHSH and CDR2 is LQKENI. The CDR3 sequence is CASSSQGPGGNEQFF. The whole variable domain, remainder taken from reference TRBV18 and TRBJ2-1, is NAGVMQNPRHLVRRRGQEARLRCSPMKGHSHVYWYRQLPEEGLKFMVYLQKENIIDESGMPKERFSAEFPKEGPSILRIQQVVRGDSAAYFCASSSQGPGGNEQFFGPGTRLTVL.